This is a list of T cell receptor beta chains from one sample in a study of cytomegalovirus exposure and HLA in healthy donors. The assay was immunoSEQ multiplex PCR, and TCRdb's table has in-frame clones only and misses some. This table holds some 120,000 clones, roughly four fifths found once. The sequenced sample was PBMCs. The origin of the receptors is a woman between 18 and 30 years old in good health and CMV-seronegative. The CDR3 runs from the conserved cysteine through the conserved F or W. A D gene is named only where the DNA matches it firmly. A clone size is listed for some rows: how often the clone was seen (once, few, many), or a class if it is expanded.

.	TRBV9	TRBD1	TRBJ1-6	CASSALAGQGGSPLHF	TGTGCCAGCAGCGCCCTCGCAGGACAGGGGGGATCACCCCTCCACTTT
.	TRBV5-4	TRBD1	TRBJ1-2	CASSLAGQGDYGYTF	TGTGCCAGCAGCTTGGCGGGACAGGGTGACTATGGCTACACCTTC
.	TRBV6-1	TRBD2	TRBJ2-1	CAGGAGAYNEQFF	TGTGCCGGCGGGGCGGGGGCCTACAATGAGCAGTTCTTC
.	TRBV2	.	TRBJ2-1	CASSQGGQQFF	TGTGCCAGCAGCCAGGGGGGACAGCAGTTCTTC
few	TRBV6-5	.	TRBJ1-1	CASSTRQYTEAFF	TGTGCCAGCAGTACCCGACAGTACACTGAAGCTTTCTTT
.	TRBV19	.	TRBJ1-1	CASSREASVTEAFF	TGTGCCAGTAGTCGGGAGGCTAGTGTCACTGAAGCTTTCTTT
.	TRBV7-2	TRBD2	TRBJ2-7	CASSFVAGGSYEQYF	TGTGCCAGCAGCTTTGTAGCGGGGGGGTCCTACGAGCAGTACTTC
.	TRBV28	.	TRBJ2-7	CASRWSGAHEQYF	TGTGCCAGCAGGTGGTCAGGGGCCCACGAGCAGTACTTC
.	TRBV5-1	.	TRBJ1-1	CASSFGRGGNVKRQNTEAFF	TGCGCCAGCAGCTTCGGACGGGGAGGGAACGTAAAGCGGCAGAACACTGAAGCTTTCTTT
.	TRBV6-1	.	TRBJ1-1	CASSEAARAILMNTEAFF	TGTGCCAGCAGTGAAGCGGCCAGGGCGATACTCATGAACACTGAAGCTTTCTTT
few	TRBV5-6	.	TRBJ1-1	CASSLTGSEDTEAFF	TGTGCCAGCAGCTTAACAGGGAGTGAGGACACTGAAGCTTTCTTT
.	TRBV5-1	.	TRBJ1-1	CASSLETANTEAFF	TGCGCCAGCAGCTTGGAGACAGCGAACACTGAAGCTTTCTTT
.	TRBV28	.	TRBJ1-1	CASSLIRGLTEAFF	TGTGCCAGCAGCTTAATAAGGGGCTTGACTGAAGCTTTCTTT
.	TRBV5-7	.	TRBJ1-1	CASSLQGEAFF	TGTGCCAGCAGCTTACAGGGTGAAGCTTTCTTT
once	TRBV7-2	TRBD2	TRBJ2-5	CASSPLATETQYF	TGTGCCAGCAGCCCACTAGCGACGGAGACCCAGTACTTC
.	TRBV6-6	TRBD1	TRBJ1-3	CASSPGTGTGNTIYF	TGTGCCAGCAGTCCCGGGACAGGGACTGGAAACACCATATATTTT
.	TRBV5-1	TRBD1	TRBJ2-4	CASSHSGTGDYIQYF	TGCGCCAGCAGCCACTCCGGGACAGGGGATTACATTCAGTACTTC
once	TRBV11-3	TRBD1	TRBJ1-1	CASSLGTGGEAFF	TGTGCCAGCAGCCTCGGGACAGGGGGCGAAGCTTTCTTT
few	TRBV14	.	TRBJ1-3	CASSLQGIRPGNTIYF	TGTGCCAGCAGCCTACAGGGAATACGGCCTGGAAACACCATATATTTT
.	TRBV18	.	TRBJ2-7	CASSPTNRFEYEQYF	TGTGCCAGCTCACCAACTAACAGGTTTGAGTACGAGCAGTACTTC
.	TRBV7-2	TRBD1	TRBJ2-7	CASSLDRGRGLVEQYF	TGTGCCAGCAGCTTAGATCGGGGCAGGGGGCTGGTCGAGCAGTACTTC
.	TRBV2	.	TRBJ1-1	CASSEAKGVLTEAFF	TGTGCCAGCAGTGAAGCTAAAGGGGTTTTGACTGAAGCTTTCTTT
.	TRBV9	.	TRBJ1-3	CASSVYAGTGNTIYF	TGTGCCAGCAGCGTATACGCAGGGACTGGAAACACCATATATTTT
.	TRBV11-2	TRBD1	TRBJ1-5	CASSRTGNYGQPQHF	TGTGCCAGCAGCAGGACAGGGAATTACGGTCAGCCCCAGCATTTT
once	TRBV5-1	.	TRBJ1-5	CASSLTVNQPQHF	TGCGCCAGCAGCTTGACAGTAAATCAGCCCCAGCATTTT
few	TRBV5-4	.	TRBJ2-1	CASSAGRTRSYNEQFF	TGTGCCAGCAGCGCGGGGAGGACGAGGTCCTACAATGAGCAGTTCTTC
.	TRBV9	TRBD1	TRBJ1-5	CASSPQGGSNQPQHF	TGTGCCAGCAGCCCACAGGGGGGAAGCAATCAGCCCCAGCATTTT
.	TRBV2	.	TRBJ1-6	CASRGSNSPLHF	TGTGCCAGCCGTGGGTCTAACTCACCCCTCCACTTT
.	TRBV5-6	.	TRBJ2-7	CASSLTGSYEQYF	TGTGCCAGCAGCTTGACAGGCTCCTACGAGCAGTACTTC
.	TRBV6-1	.	TRBJ2-7	CASRGDLAYEQYF	TGTGCCAGCAGGGGCGATTTGGCCTACGAGCAGTACTTC
.	TRBV18	.	TRBJ2-7	CASSVHRERGSYEQYF	TGTGCCAGCTCGGTTCACAGGGAAAGGGGGTCCTACGAGCAGTACTTC
.	TRBV15	.	TRBJ1-2	CATSRQQGHGYTF	TGTGCCACCAGCAGACAACAGGGTCATGGCTACACCTTC
.	TRBV2	TRBD2	TRBJ2-5	CASSEGAGGLETQYF	TGTGCCAGCAGTGAGGGAGCGGGGGGGCTGGAGACCCAGTACTTC
.	TRBV4-2	TRBD1	TRBJ1-2	CASSQAGQGAGGYTF	TGTGCCAGCAGCCAAGCGGGACAGGGGGCCGGTGGCTACACCTTC
.	TRBV28	.	TRBJ2-2	CASSGRKARAGELFF	TGTGCCAGCAGTGGCAGGAAAGCGAGGGCCGGGGAGCTGTTTTTT
few	TRBV19	.	TRBJ2-7	CASSLNVGIYEQYF	TGTGCCAGTAGTCTCAATGTGGGCATCTACGAGCAGTACTTC
.	TRBV6-1	.	TRBJ1-2	CASSVAGNYGYTF	TGTGCCAGCAGTGTAGCCGGTAACTATGGCTACACCTTC
.	TRBV28	.	TRBJ1-1	CASSFRGLLTEAFF	TGTGCCAGCAGTTTCAGGGGCCTCCTCACTGAAGCTTTCTTT
.	TRBV2	TRBD1	TRBJ1-2	CASSGDRNYGYTF	TGTGCCAGCAGTGGGGACAGGAACTATGGCTACACCTTC
.	TRBV2	TRBD2	TRBJ2-1	CASSGAGLRYNEQFF	TGTGCCAGCAGTGGAGCGGGGCTTAGGTACAATGAGCAGTTCTTC
.	TRBV6-6	TRBD1	TRBJ2-7	CASKGQSSSYEQYF	TGTGCCAGCAAGGGACAGTCTAGCTCCTACGAGCAGTACTTC
.	TRBV6-1	.	TRBJ2-7	CASGLEFYEQYF	TGTGCCAGCGGACTTGAGTTCTACGAGCAGTACTTC
few	TRBV28	.	TRBJ2-7	CASRQARYYEQYF	TGTGCCAGCAGACAGGCCCGCTACTACGAGCAGTACTTC
.	TRBV7-9	TRBD1	TRBJ1-2	CASTPGTGPYGYTF	TGTGCCAGCACCCCGGGGACAGGGCCGTATGGCTACACCTTC
.	TRBV19	TRBD1	TRBJ1-5	CASRTGGFGNQPQHF	TGTGCCAGTCGGACAGGGGGCTTTGGCAATCAGCCCCAGCATTTT
.	TRBV5-1	TRBD1	TRBJ1-2	CASSPETGRYGYTF	TGCGCCAGCAGCCCAGAGACAGGGCGGTATGGCTACACCTTC
once	TRBV2	.	TRBJ1-5	CASSDGAPQPQHF	TGTGCCAGCAGTGATGGGGCCCCCCAGCCCCAGCATTTT
.	TRBV11-2	.	TRBJ2-2	CATHPLGGATGELFF	TGTGCCACTCACCCTTTGGGGGGAGCAACCGGGGAGCTGTTTTTT
once	TRBV15	.	TRBJ1-2	CATSRDEGIYYGYTF	TGTGCCACCAGCAGAGACGAGGGAATCTACTATGGCTACACCTTC
.	TRBV5-6	.	TRBJ2-1	CASSLGLDRRYNEQFF	TGTGCCAGCAGCTTAGGGCTTGACAGGAGATACAATGAGCAGTTCTTC
.	TRBV4-1	TRBD1	TRBJ1-1	CASRSTGRDTEAFF	TGCGCCAGCAGATCGACAGGGCGGGACACTGAAGCTTTCTTT
.	TRBV6-5	.	TRBJ1-1	CASSHWGQNTEAFF	TGTGCCAGCAGCCATTGGGGACAGAACACTGAAGCTTTCTTT
.	TRBV7-6	TRBD1	TRBJ1-2	CASSPGTGQKSVYGYTF	TGTGCCAGCAGCCCCGGGACAGGCCAAAAAAGCGTCTATGGCTACACCTTC
.	TRBV2	TRBD1	TRBJ2-7	CASKRQGAPYEQYF	TGTGCCAGCAAAAGACAGGGGGCGCCGTACGAGCAGTACTTC
.	TRBV9	.	TRBJ1-1	CASSSREGEAFF	TGTGCCAGCAGCTCCCGGGAGGGAGAAGCTTTCTTT
.	TRBV9	.	TRBJ2-1	CASSVATGDYNEQFF	TGTGCCAGCAGCGTAGCTACGGGGGACTACAATGAGCAGTTCTTC
.	TRBV7-8	TRBD2	TRBJ2-3	CASSITKLAGGTDTQYF	TGTGCCAGCAGCATAACAAAACTAGCGGGAGGCACAGATACGCAGTATTTT
.	TRBV5-4	.	TRBJ2-1	CASSEVNNEQFF	TGTGCCAGCAGCGAGGTCAACAATGAGCAGTTCTTC
.	TRBV5-4	.	TRBJ1-1	CASSLGLDRRNTEAFF	TGTGCCAGCAGCTTGGGTCTAGACAGGAGGAACACTGAAGCTTTCTTT
.	TRBV6-5	.	TRBJ2-6	CASTPSGANVLTF	TGTGCCAGCACCCCATCTGGGGCCAACGTCCTGACTTTC